The 25 T cell receptor beta chains given below trace back to one sample, sequenced in a study of blood T cell repertoires in COVID-19. This table comes from immunoSEQ multiplex PCR, and its TCRdb copy is limited to in-frame clones, with some not included. The sample gives 150,000 to 200,000 clones, approximately 85% of which show up once; approximately 11% is in the top ten. Sample: peripheral blood. Receptors were obtained from a man between 60 and 75 years old with active or convalescent COVID-19.

The chain has TRBV11-2 and TRBJ2-5; D call uncertain. Germline CDR1 SGHAT, CDR2 FQNNGV. The CDR3 runs to 13 residues. Trimming stripped 5 bases from V and 5 bases from J, with 12 bases between. CDR3 in amino acids: CASSVLGGETQYF. For the CDR3, the DNA is TGTGCCAGCAGCGTTCTAGGTGGGGAGACCCAGTACTTC.

This chain links TRBV5-1 with TRBJ2-3; D possibly corresponds to TRBD2 (5 bases). The germline V and J ends were trimmed by 1 base and 0 bases, with 9 bases remaining between them. This CDR3 region has 15 residues. Germline CDR1 SGHRS, CDR2 YFSETQ. The CDR3 DNA is TGCGCCAGCAGCTTGTACGGGGATAGCACAGATACGCAGTATTTT. Its translation is CASSLYGDSTDTQYF.

The V gene is TRBV11-3, the J gene TRBJ1-4; 8 bases are a match to TRBD1. The CDR3 has 16 amino acids. Germline trimming cut 2 bases from V and 5 bases from J; bases unmatched to any gene: 7. Germline V gene lookup returns CDR1 SGHNT and CDR2 YENEEA. CDR3 in DNA: TGTGCCAGCAGCTTACCCCGGACAGGGTCAAATGAAAAACTGTTTTTT. As protein: CASSLPRTGSNEKLFF.

This clone showed up just a few times. The chain uses TRBV2 and TRBJ2-7; D may be TRBD2 (6 bases). V was shortened by 0 bases and J by 6 bases, with 12 bases between the two germline ends. Germline loops: CDR1 SNHLY, CDR2 FYNNEI. CDR3 length: 14 residues. This CDR3 is CASSEAGGGGEQYF. The CDR3 region has the DNA TGTGCCAGCAGTGAAGCGGGAGGAGGAGGCGAGCAGTACTTC.

This chain uses TRBV5-6 with TRBJ1-1; 12 bases line up with TRBD1. The CDR3 sequence is 16 residues long. Trimming removed 4 bases from V and 4 bases from J; junction bases left unmatched: 8. In germline, CDR1 is SGHDT, CDR2 YYEEEE. CDR3 residues: CASSLGQGAAVTEAFF. The CDR3 coding sequence is TGTGCCAGCAGCCTGGGACAGGGGGCCGCGGTCACTGAAGCTTTCTTT.

V usage is TRBV5-6 and J usage is TRBJ2-7; TRBD1 matches 7 bases. Germline V gene sequence: CDR1 SGHDT, CDR2 YYEEEE. The CDR3 contains 15 residues. J was trimmed by 1 base and V by 0 bases; bases with no gene match: 4. DNA of the CDR3: TGTGCCAGCAGCTTGGTAGACAGGGATTCCTACGAGCAGTACTTC. Encoded protein: CASSLVDRDSYEQYF.

The CDR3 spells CASSLQGGNTEAFF. Here the CDR3 DNA reads TGCGCCAGCAGCTTGCAGGGAGGGAACACTGAAGCTTTCTTT. The V gene is TRBV5-1, the J gene TRBJ1-1; D perhaps matches TRBD1 (5 bases). The CDR3 extends over 14 amino acids. Germline values: CDR1 SGHRS, CDR2 YFSETQ. V lost 1 base to trimming and J lost 1 base, with 8 bases between them.

The chain carries TRBV27 and TRBJ1-1; 8 nucleotides align to TRBD1. Germline V CDR1 and CDR2: MNHEY, SMNVEV (reference sequence). Unmatched junction bases numbered 6, after V lost 5 bases and J lost 1 base. The CDR3 has 15 amino acids. CDR3 loop: CASSAAGGGNTEAFF. The CDR3 DNA follows: TGTGCCAGCAGTGCCGCAGGGGGCGGGAACACTGAAGCTTTCTTT.

A note on this clone: Other DNA sequences within the sample encode an identical CDR3. This rearrangement joins TRBV5-6 to TRBJ2-1; 8 bases map to TRBD1. Losses at the gene ends were 0 bases for V and 1 base for J; bases not matched to a gene: 0. Germline assignment: CDR1 SGHDT and CDR2 YYEEEE. CDR3 length: 15 residues. The CDR3 DNA follows: TGTGCCAGCAGCTTGGGGACAGGGTCCTACAATGAGCAGTTCTTC. Protein: CASSLGTGSYNEQFF.

The chain carries TRBV6-5 and TRBJ1-1; 11 bases align to TRBD1. This CDR3 is 16 amino acids long. V lost 2 bases to trimming and J lost 0 bases; unmatched junction nucleotides: 2. Germline V CDR1 and CDR2: MNHEY, SVGAGI. In DNA form, the CDR3 reads TGTGCCAGCAGTTACGGGACAGGGGGTTTGAACACTGAAGCTTTCTTT. It yields the protein CASSYGTGGLNTEAFF.

The rearrangement uses TRBV5-1 and TRBJ2-3; possible D gene TRBD1, 5 bases. The CDR3 consists of 15 residues. Germline CDR1 is SGHRS and CDR2 is YFSETQ. V lost 0 bases and J lost 5, with 13 bases in between. CDR3 amino acids: CASSLEDSLGDTQYF. The CDR3 nucleotides are TGCGCCAGCAGCTTGGAAGACAGTTTAGGAGATACGCAGTATTTT.

Here the CDR3 reads CASSLGNYEQYF. The CDR3, as DNA: TGTGCCAGCAGTTTGGGCAACTACGAGCAGTACTTC. This chain connects TRBV12-3 or TRBV12-4 to TRBJ2-7; no definite D call. V was clipped by 3 bases and J by 3 bases, with 6 bases between them. The CDR3 runs to 12 residues.

This chain links TRBV19 with TRBJ1-4; D is ambiguous. The CDR3 contains 14 residues. Germline V CDR1 and CDR2: LNHDA, SQIVND (reference sequence). V was clipped by 3 bases and J by 2 bases, with 7 bases between them. CDR3 DNA: TGTGCCAGTAGTATTGGGCAGACTAATGAAAAACTGTTTTTT. It is translated as CASSIGQTNEKLFF.

The V gene is TRBV9, the J gene TRBJ1-6; 7 positions agree with TRBD1. Unmatched junction bases numbered 6, after V lost 0 bases and J lost 9 bases. The germline CDR1 and CDR2 sequences are SGDLS and YYNGEE. The CDR3 extends over 15 amino acids. CDR3 residues: CASSVEGTATSPLHF. The DNA of the CDR3 is TGTGCCAGCAGCGTAGAGGGGACAGCTACTTCACCCCTCCACTTT.

This chain connects TRBV11-2 to TRBJ2-7; D is perhaps TRBD2 (5 bases). This CDR3 contains 14 residues. Germline V CDR1 and CDR2: SGHAT, FQNNGV. V was pared by 3 bases and J by 0 bases, with 9 bases between. The CDR3 DNA follows: TGTGCCAGCAGCTTGGTAGGGAGCTCCTACGAGCAGTACTTC. Translated: CASSLVGSSYEQYF.

This clone appeared a single time. V usage is TRBV28 and J usage is TRBJ1-4; perhaps TRBD1 as D (5 bases). Germline CDR1 reads MDHEN; CDR2 reads SYDVKM. Trimming removed 2 bases from V and 3 bases from J, with 13 bases in between. The CDR3 runs 16 residues. As DNA, the CDR3 is TGTGCCAGCAGTTTACCCACAGGCGGGGCTAATGAAAAACTGTTTTTT. Encoded protein: CASSLPTGGANEKLFF.

This rearrangement joins TRBV5-1 to TRBJ1-1; TRBD1 aligns across 7 bases. V lost 3 bases, J lost 4 bases, and 3 bases stayed unmatched. Germline CDR1 reads SGHRS; CDR2 reads YFSETQ. There are 13 residues in the CDR3. The CDR3: CASSSTGVTEAFF. The CDR3 bases are TGCGCCAGCAGCTCAACAGGGGTCACTGAAGCTTTCTTT.

The genes are TRBV28 and TRBJ1-4; weak D call: TRBD1 (5 bases). V was cut by 5 bases and J by 5 bases, with 12 bases left in between. CDR3 length: 14 residues. Looked up from germline, CDR1 is MDHEN and CDR2 is SYDVKM. The CDR3, as DNA: TGTGCCAGCAGTCTCCCTCAGGGAAATGAAAAACTGTTTTTT. This sequence encodes CASSLPQGNEKLFF.

The V call is TRBV7-8, the J call TRBJ2-5, with 9 nucleotides matching TRBD2. The V gene end was trimmed by 2 bases and the J gene end by 5 bases; junction bases not matched to a gene: 6. CDR1 is SGHVS and CDR2 is FQNEAQ in the germline V gene. The length of the CDR3 is 15 residues. Here the CDR3 reads CASSLPSGAWETQYF. The CDR3 DNA follows: TGTGCCAGCAGCTTACCTAGCGGGGCGTGGGAGACCCAGTACTTC.

The gene calls are TRBV12-5 and TRBJ1-5; D may be TRBD1 (5 bases). There are 15 residues in the CDR3. The germline V gene encodes CDR1 LGHNT and CDR2 FRNRAP. Trimming removed 0 bases from V and 4 bases from J, with 10 bases in between. The CDR3 region is CASGLVSRENQPQHF. The DNA for the CDR3 is TGTGCTAGTGGTTTGGTGAGCAGGGAAAATCAGCCCCAGCATTTT.

The chain recombines TRBV5-1 with TRBJ2-7; 7 bases are shared with TRBD1. CDR1 SGHRS and CDR2 YFSETQ come from the germline V gene. The CDR3 totals 16 residues. The ends lost 4 bases at V and 0 bases at J; junction bases unmatched: 10. The CDR3 sequence is CASSPLTGISSYEQYF. The CDR3 nucleotides read TGCGCCAGCAGCCCCCTGACAGGGATTAGCTCCTACGAGCAGTACTTC.

The V call is TRBV10-3, the J call TRBJ2-3; 8 nucleotides align to TRBD1. The V gene's germline CDR1 is ENHRY and CDR2 SYGVKD. This CDR3 is 14 amino acids long. The junction had 6 bases not matched to a gene; V was cut back by 6 bases and J by 4 bases. CDR3 in DNA: TGTGCCATCAGGGACAGGGACCCATCAGATACGCAGTATTTT. Protein sequence: CAIRDRDPSDTQYF.

J is TRBJ1-1 and V is TRBV21-1. TRBV21-1 represents a pseudogene. There are 16 residues in the CDR3. CDR3 protein: CASSNAGKRMNTEAFF. The CDR3 region has the DNA TGTGCCAGCAGCAACGCGGGGAAACGGATGAACACTGAAGCTTTCTTT.

In its sample, this clone was seen once. V usage is TRBV6-5 and J usage is TRBJ2-3; no definite D call. This CDR3 is 11 amino acids long. Trimming removed 5 bases from V and 6 bases from J, with 6 bases in between. CDR1 and CDR2 (germline): MNHEY, SVGAGI. The CDR3 loop is CASSTRDTQYF. CDR3 sequence (DNA): TGTGCCAGCAGTACCCGGGATACGCAGTATTTT.

V is TRBV19 and J is TRBJ1-5; the match to TRBD1 covers 8 bases. Germline loops: CDR1 LNHDA, CDR2 SQIVND (reference sequence). The junction had 12 bases not matched to a gene; V was cut back by 1 base and J by 4 bases. The CDR3 contains 18 residues. The CDR3: CASSIVLDRVVVNQPQHF. The CDR3 nucleotides are TGTGCCAGTAGTATAGTCCTGGACAGGGTTGTTGTAAATCAGCCCCAGCATTTT.